This TCR beta chain was identified in a study of chemoradiotherapy in HPV16-positive cancers. Clones were read by immunoSEQ multiplex PCR, and TCRdb kept only the in-frame ones, dropping some. The sample includes 7,000 or so clones, about nine tenths of them seen just once. With regard to this clone: Its antigen remains unknown.

CDR1 is SGDLS and CDR2 is YYNGEE in the germline V gene. Trimming cost V 0 bases and J 5 bases; bases outside gene matches: 15. The CDR3 spans 19 residues. Repeated repertoire sampling spanned the course of chemoradiotherapy. Whole-study findings and limits: HPV-responsive T-cell expansion during chemoradiotherapy was linked to improved recurrence-free survival in HPV16-positive patients. Non-HPV-specific T cells did not expand in tumors during treatment, whereas candidate HPV-specific clones and E7-related motifs did. HPV-specific T cells were functionally defined from only a couple of HPV16-positive patients.

V and J are TRBV9 and TRBJ2-1, with 9 bases that match TRBD2. This specimen consisted of tumor tissue, obtained from a patient who underwent chemoradiotherapy. This sequence was found in a human donor with HPV-associated anogenital cancer. CDR3 in amino acids: CASSVGFRSAGLADNEQFF. The CDR3 DNA is TGTGCCAGCAGCGTAGGATTTAGGTCGGCGGGACTAGCTGACAATGAGCAGTTCTTC.